The following is a T cell receptor beta chain sequence with its context. The CDR3 is made up of 14 amino acids. Germline lookup yields CDR1 SQVTM and CDR2 ANQGSEA. V lost 1 base and J lost 1, with 10 bases in between. RNA totalling about 0.5 to 1 ug underwent reverse transcription with random hexamers. The TCR beta CDR3 was amplified by immunoSEQ multiplex PCR across 54 Vbeta, 13 Jbeta. TCRdb re-analysed the immunoSEQ multiplex PCR reads in MiXCR, keeping a single row per CDR3 protein. The repertoire holds more than 75,000 distinct CDR3 sequences, with 85% to 95% as singletons. FACS enriched CD8+ TEMRA cells, while bulk CD8+ and CD4+ were negatively isolated. The data belong to a study of CD8 T cells in Susac syndrome.

The sequenced sample consisted of CD8+ T cells from PBMCs. The receptor was derived from a human donor in good health. This chain uses TRBV29-1 with TRBJ1-1; no clear D. This CDR3 reads CSVEVLDKNTEAFF. For the CDR3, the DNA is TGCAGCGTTGAAGTTCTCGACAAGAACACTGAAGCTTTCTTT.